What follows are 15 T cell receptor beta chains derived from one specimen sequenced in a study of glioma-infiltrating T cells after dendritic cell vaccination. Only in-frame clones appear in the TCRdb table, and some are missing; sequencing was by immunoSEQ multiplex PCR. In the table there are tens of thousands of clones, more than 70% of which are singletons. Sequenced material: blood, taken before dendritic cell vaccination. The receptor source for this set is a human donor with glioblastoma.

This clone was seen just once. V is TRBV5-4 and J is TRBJ1-2; D possibly corresponds to TRBD1 (6 bases). The CDR3 spans 12 residues. Trimming took 3 bases from V and 8 from J, leaving 11 bases between them. Germline CDR1 SGHNT, CDR2 YYREEE (reference sequence). CDR3 loop: CASSYRAGGYTF. As DNA, the CDR3 is TGTGCCAGCAGCTACAGGGCAGGGGGCTACACCTTC.

The chain links TRBV20-1 to TRBJ1-5; tentative D call: TRBD1 (6 bases). Trimming cost V 4 bases and J 8 bases, with 9 bases left between them. CDR3 length: 11 amino acids. Looked up from germline, CDR1 is DFQATT and CDR2 is SNEGSKA (reference sequence). Here the CDR3 reads CSAKQGEPQHF. CDR3 coding DNA: TGCAGTGCTAAACAGGGTGAGCCCCAGCATTTT.

The rearrangement links TRBV29-1 to TRBJ1-1; 7 bases align to TRBD1. The CDR3 runs to 12 residues. The ends lost 8 bases at V and 7 bases at J; junction bases unmatched: 10. CDR1 SQVTM and CDR2 ANQGSEA come from the germline V gene. The CDR3 sequence: CSIGTAALEAFF. The CDR3 DNA follows: TGCAGCATCGGGACAGCCGCACTTGAAGCTTTCTTT.

The chain recombines TRBV7-8 with TRBJ2-1, with a weak D call TRBD1 (6 bases). Trimming left V 4 bases short and J 0 bases short, with 7 bases between. Looked up from germline, CDR1 is SGHVS and CDR2 is FQNEAQ. The CDR3 spans 14 residues. As DNA, the CDR3 is TGTGCCAGCAGCTCGGGACACTCCTACAATGAGCAGTTCTTC. Protein sequence: CASSSGHSYNEQFF.

The chain links TRBV7-2 to TRBJ2-7; 10 positions match TRBD1. The V gene's germline CDR1 is SGHTA and CDR2 FQGNSA. Trimming took 7 bases from V and 6 from J; bases not matched to a gene: 6. This CDR3 has 13 amino acids. The CDR3 DNA follows: TGTGCCAGCACACGACAGGGGGCTTTCGAGCAGTACTTC. Translating gives CASTRQGAFEQYF.

The sample holds a few counts of this clone. The V and J genes are TRBV5-4 and TRBJ2-7, with 12 positions matching TRBD2. The CDR3 sequence is 17 residues long. Germline trimming cut 0 bases from V and 3 bases from J; bases unmatched to any gene: 7. CDR1 and CDR2 (germline): SGHNT, YYREEE (reference sequence). The CDR3 protein is CASSLGYTSGGLYEQYF. DNA of the CDR3: TGTGCCAGCAGCTTGGGCTATACTAGCGGGGGGCTCTACGAGCAGTACTTC.

The chain couples TRBV4-2 to TRBJ1-1; TRBD1 matches 11 bases. J gave up 0 bases and V 4 bases, and 4 bases lay outside the gene matches. Germline V gene data show CDR1 as LGHNA and CDR2 as YNFKEQ. This CDR3 comprises 16 residues. This chain's CDR3 is CASSLGTGGLNTEAFF. Written as DNA, the CDR3 is TGTGCCAGCAGCCTGGGGACAGGGGGACTGAACACTGAAGCTTTCTTT.

This clone was counted once. The J gene is TRBJ2-3, the V gene TRBV19, with D uncertain. CDR1 and CDR2 from the germline V gene are LNHDA and SQIVND (reference sequence). V lost 5 bases and J lost 5, with 8 bases in between. This CDR3 is 12 amino acids long. The CDR3 DNA reads as TGTGCCAGTAGTCCGACACGAGATACGCAGTATTTT. Translation: CASSPTRDTQYF.

The genes are TRBV7-3 and TRBJ2-3, with D unresolved. Trimming shortened V by 2 bases and J by 2 bases, and 5 bases separated the two germline ends. The germline V gene has CDR1 SGHTA and CDR2 FQGTGA. CDR3 length: 13 residues. CDR3 sequence (DNA): TGTGCCAGCAGCTTACAGTACACAGATACGCAGTATTTT. It encodes CASSLQYTDTQYF. The complete variable domain, with remaining parts taken from reference TRBV7-3 and TRBJ2-3, reads GAGVSQTPSNKVTEKGKYVELRCDPISGHTALYWYRQSLGQGPEFLIYFQGTGAADDSGLPNDRFFAVRPEGSVSTLKIQRTERGDSAVYLCASSLQYTDTQYFGPGTRLTVL.

This clone was picked up one time. The rearrangement uses TRBV6-5 and TRBJ2-1; D is unresolved. Germline CDR1 is MNHEY and CDR2 is SVGAGI. The CDR3 sequence is 15 residues long. V lost 2 bases and J lost 5, with 13 bases in between. DNA for the CDR3: TGTGCCAGCAGTTACCAAATCACTACTAACAATGAGCAGTTCTTC. Translated, it gives CASSYQITTNNEQFF.

The chain recombines TRBV7-6 with TRBJ2-4; 10 bases are shared with TRBD1. V was clipped by 5 bases and J by 6 bases; unmatched bases: 16. CDR3 length equals 18 residues. Germline V gene data show CDR1 as SGHVS and CDR2 as FNYEAQ. CDR3 sequence: CASSPSPRGQGDRNIQYF. The DNA of the CDR3 is TGTGCCAGCAGCCCCTCCCCCAGAGGACAGGGGGATAGAAACATTCAGTACTTC.

The J gene is TRBJ1-2, the V gene TRBV21-1; the D call TRBD1 from the table was never checked on the DNA. TRBV21-1 is reported as a pseudogene. This CDR3 has 13 residues. The CDR3: CASSPQGSYGYTF. The CDR3 DNA reads TGTGCCAGCAGCCCACAGGGGTCCTATGGCTACACCTTC.

This clone was picked up a small number of times. Mismatch with germline at one junction end may stem from a read error. V is TRBV7-7 and J is TRBJ2-6; D gene ambiguous. The CDR3 contains 18 residues. Germline assignment: CDR1 SSHAT and CDR2 FNYEAQ (reference sequence). The chain's CDR3 is CASTLSVSATSRANVLTF. The CDR3 nucleotides read TGTGCCAGCACCTTATCAGTAAGTGCCACAAGTCGGGCCAACGTCCTGACTTTC.

V gene TRBV6-5 combines with J gene TRBJ1-6, with 7 positions matching TRBD1. Trimming at V came to 8 bases and at J to 7 bases, leaving 5 bases not matched to a gene. The CDR3 totals 13 residues. Germline V gene data show CDR1 as MNHEY and CDR2 as SVGAGI. The CDR3 region has the DNA TGTGCCAGCGACGCAGGGGGAAATTCACCCCTCCACTTT. It translates to CASDAGGNSPLHF.

The gene calls are TRBV7-2 and TRBJ2-7; 7 bases fit TRBD2. V shed 1 base, J shed 3 bases, and the junction held 3 bases outside the gene matches. This CDR3 comprises 14 residues. Germline V gives CDR1 SGHTA, CDR2 FQGNSA. DNA for the CDR3: TGTGCCAGCAGCTTAGACGGGAGGAGCTACGAGCAGTACTTC. Amino acid sequence: CASSLDGRSYEQYF.